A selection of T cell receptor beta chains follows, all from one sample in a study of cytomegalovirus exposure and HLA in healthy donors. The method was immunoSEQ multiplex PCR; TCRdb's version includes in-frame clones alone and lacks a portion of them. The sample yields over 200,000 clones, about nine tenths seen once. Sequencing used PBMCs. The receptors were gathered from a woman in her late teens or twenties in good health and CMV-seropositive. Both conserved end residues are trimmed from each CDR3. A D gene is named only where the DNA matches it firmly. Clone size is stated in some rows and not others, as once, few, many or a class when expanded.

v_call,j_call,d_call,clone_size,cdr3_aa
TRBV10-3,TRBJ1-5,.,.,AISGDNSNQPQH
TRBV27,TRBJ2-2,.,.,ASSLGQGDTGELF
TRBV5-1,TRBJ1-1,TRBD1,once,ASSPGQGDTEAF
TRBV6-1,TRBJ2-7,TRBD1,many,ASSEATGGSYEQY
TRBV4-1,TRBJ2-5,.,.,ASSLGLSGTQETQY
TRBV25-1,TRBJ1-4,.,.,ATGSVEKLF
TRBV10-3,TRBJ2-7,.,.,AISEPARVYEQY
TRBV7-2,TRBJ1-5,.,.,ASSSTGGFYSNQPQH
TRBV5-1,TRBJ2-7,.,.,ASSFSRYEQY
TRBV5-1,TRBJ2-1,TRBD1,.,ASSFSRDRGYNEQF
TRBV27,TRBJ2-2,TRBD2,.,ASSRPTSGHTGELF
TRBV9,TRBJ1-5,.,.,ASSQDSSNQPQH
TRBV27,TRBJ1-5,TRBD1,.,ASSSSGTGRNQPQH
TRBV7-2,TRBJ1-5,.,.,ASSAGYQPQH
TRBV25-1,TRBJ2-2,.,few,ASSQQEGRSGELF
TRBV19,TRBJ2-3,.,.,ASSPGTDTQY
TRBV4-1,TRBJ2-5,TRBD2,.,ASSQVWGTSGSYTQY
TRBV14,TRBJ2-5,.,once,ASSQRPGEETQY
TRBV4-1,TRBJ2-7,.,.,ASSQEGAMAHEQY
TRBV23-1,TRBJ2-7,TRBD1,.,ASSLNRGAREQY
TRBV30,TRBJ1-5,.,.,AWGARSNQPQH
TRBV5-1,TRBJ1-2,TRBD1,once,ASSLVAGGIFGYT
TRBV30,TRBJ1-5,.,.,AWSVHRGNQPQH
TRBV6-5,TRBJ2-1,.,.,ASSFKIGTRYNEQF
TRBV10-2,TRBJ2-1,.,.,ASSLWENRYNEQF
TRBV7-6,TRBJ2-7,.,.,ASSLGSLAPYEQY
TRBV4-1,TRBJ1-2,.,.,ASSQDYSLNYGYT
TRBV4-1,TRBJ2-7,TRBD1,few,ASSLDRGTSVQY
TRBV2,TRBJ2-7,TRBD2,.,ASNAGGYEQY
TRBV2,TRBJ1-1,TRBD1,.,ASTRQGAEAF
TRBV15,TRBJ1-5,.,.,ATSRDQDTDQPQH
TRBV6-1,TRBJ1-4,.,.,ASSRGYTTNEKLF
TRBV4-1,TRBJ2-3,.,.,ASSQAVGIPDTQY
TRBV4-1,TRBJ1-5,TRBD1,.,ASSQTPDRSQGNQPQH
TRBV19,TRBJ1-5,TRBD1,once,ASSTTGGYQPQH
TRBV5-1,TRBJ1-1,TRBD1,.,ASSTNRGVNTEAF
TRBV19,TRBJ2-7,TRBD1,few,ASSRDRGYEQY
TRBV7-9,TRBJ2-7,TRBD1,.,ASSTDRVNNSYEQY
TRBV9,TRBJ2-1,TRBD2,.,ASSVGREDNEQF
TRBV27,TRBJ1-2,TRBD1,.,ASSLNRQGKIEDGYT
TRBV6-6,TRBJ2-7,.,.,ASSASDPTYYEQY
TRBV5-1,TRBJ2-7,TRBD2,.,ASSSQLAGGLSEQY
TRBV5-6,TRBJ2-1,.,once,ASSPIGGSNEQF
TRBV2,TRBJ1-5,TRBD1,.,ASRRTGNQPQH
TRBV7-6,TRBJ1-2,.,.,ASSLGDMQGNYGYT
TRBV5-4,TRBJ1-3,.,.,ASTQGLSGNTIY
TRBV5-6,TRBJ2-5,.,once,ASSLLDPGETQY
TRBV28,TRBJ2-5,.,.,ASSLFGVKRTQY
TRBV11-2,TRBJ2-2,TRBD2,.,ASIREGFVDTGELF
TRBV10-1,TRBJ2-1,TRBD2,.,ASSLAGNEQF
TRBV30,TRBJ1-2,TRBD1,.,AWSTPRTGGPFHGYT
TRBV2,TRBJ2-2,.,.,ASSERTDTGELF
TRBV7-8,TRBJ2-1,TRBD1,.,ASSGRTGGSYNEQF
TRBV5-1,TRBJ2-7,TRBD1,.,ASSLRGREQY
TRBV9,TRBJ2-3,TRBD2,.,ASSETSGRTDTQY
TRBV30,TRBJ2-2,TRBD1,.,AWEPGQGNTGELF
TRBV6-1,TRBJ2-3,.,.,ASRNRQGGTDTQY